This TCR beta chain originates from a study of regulatory T cells in long-lasting Graves disease (dated by TCRdb to the early 2020s). About the full investigation: Patients with newly diagnosed Graves' disease had been on antithyroid drugs for under 3 months. The study was conducted in China and was registered as a clinical trial. A total of around 35 samples underwent TCR sequencing: approximately 13 from persistent and about 20 from newly diagnosed Graves' disease patients. This study used TCR sequencing and RNA sequencing of peripheral blood to compare persistent Graves' disease patients against newly diagnosed Graves' disease patients.

This clonotype showed up many times. Its antigen remains unidentified. Qualities for individual bases were not recorded, and no much larger clone is one base off. The germline V gene gives CDR1 as SGHRS and CDR2 as YFSETQ. Trimming removed 5 bases from V and 11 bases from J, leaving 14 bases between the germline ends. The CDR3 holds 12 amino acids from the cysteine to the phenylalanine. Only the CDR3 DNA stays, 36 bases, in frame from base 1. The library was built by means of multiplex PCR. The listed sequencing device is Illumina HiSeq 4000. TCR beta libraries were built with iRepertoire HTBI primers and Arm-PCR amplification of CDR3 regions. Gel purification was performed on PCR products prior to sequencing. As for the authors' bioinformatics: Gene usage analysis of CDR3 amino acid clonotypes used the 55 to 80 TRBV and more than 13 TRBJ segments found across samples. COPE and FqMerger were used to merge the filtered high-quality paired reads into contigs. BLAST was used to align contigs to IMGT TRBV, TRBD and TRBJ reference genes, and CDR3 was defined according to IMGT. Clonotypes above 0.1% frequency were classified as highly expanded clones. Shannon entropy was used to measure repertoire diversity, and the Gini coefficient was used to measure V-J evenness. Clonotypes shared by more than one individual were considered public. The public sequencing data were trimmed at Q25 with fastp and processed into clonotypes with MiXCR by TCRdb, which kept only in-frame beta chains. Each record represents a unique CDR3 protein, reported with the most common genes and DNA among its rows. The V and J calls were determined by TCRdb, not by the authors. A total of approximately 350,000 distinct CDR3 sequences appear in this sample, about an eighth of them only once. The ten most abundant clones make up approximately 19% of the sample.

Beyond this particular receptor, the publication reports: TRBV28, TRBJ1-2 and TRBJ2-5 were preferentially used in persistent disease, while TRBV20-1 and TRBJ2-1 were favored in newly diagnosed disease. The small sample size was acknowledged by the authors as a limitation that may reduce accuracy. Persistent patients shared more public clonotypes among themselves (more than 2,500) than newly diagnosed patients did (over 950). The study examined only peripheral blood because the primary lesion, thyroid tissue, could not be accessed. Persistent Graves' disease patients showed lower TCR Shannon entropy and fewer highly expanded clones than newly diagnosed patients, suggesting clonal expansion. Sequencing and analysis were restricted to the TCR beta chain.

What this sample's time point label stands for: newly diagnosed GD, antithyroid drugs for less than 3 months. RNA was extracted from PBMCs in TRIzol for both TCR sequencing and RNA sequencing. The diagnosis of Graves' disease was made according to American Thyroid Association guidelines. Recruitment of patients was carried out at an endocrinology department in Xi'an, China. From each patient, about 8.9 milliliters of peripheral blood was collected into an EDTA anticoagulant tube. PBMCs were isolated by Ficoll Paque Plus density gradient separation without further T cell sorting. An Agilent 2100 Bioanalyzer and agarose gel were used to assess RNA quality, and a NanoDrop 2000 was used to measure RNA concentration. These records were also assigned to another study, of T cells in Graves' hyperthyroidism and ophthalmopathy. As the second publication notes: Stable Graves' hyperthyroidism was defined as no progression to ophthalmopathy during 18 months of follow-up. Hyperthyroidism patients were aged 18 to 65 years and newly diagnosed, with disease duration of less than 2 months. The study excluded patients with uncontrolled infections, other autoimmune diseases, pregnancy or lactation. Diagnoses relied on clinical symptoms, serum thyroxine and TRAb, thyroid ultrasound and orbital computed tomography. The TCR CDR3 was subjected to a first round of RT-PCR using the HTBI primer set and the Qiagen OneStep RT-PCR kit. Blood samples also contained most of the expanded thyroid clonotypes (frequency above 0.001), which suggests that blood repertoires may reflect thyroid immune responses. A model built on a 13 V-J signature distinguished ophthalmopathy from stable hyperthyroidism, reaching 85% to 90% sensitivity and around 81% specificity in cross-validation and 80%/75% in testing. In validation, the model predicted progression to ophthalmopathy a median of roughly 6.5 months before onset, with roughly 71% sensitivity and just under 75% specificity. To identify TCR V-J signatures that set the groups apart, the researchers used a discovery cohort of 90 to 100 patients, made up of 40 to 45 with Graves' ophthalmopathy and 57 with stable Graves' hyperthyroidism. Prospective prediction of ophthalmopathy was tested in an independent validation cohort of 18 to 20 hyperthyroidism patients and 17 patients who later progressed to ophthalmopathy. The roughly 100 discovery patients were divided at random into training and test sets in a 7:3 ratio. The study also compared thyroid tissue and blood T-cell repertoires from roughly six Graves' hyperthyroidism patients. Once sampling was done, hyperthyroidism patients were given methimazole at a starting dose of 30 mg daily, whereas ophthalmopathy patients were given high-dose intravenous methylprednisolone. Libraries were constructed in a second round of multiplex PCR, after which size selection and purification were performed. Sequencing of the libraries was done on an Illumina HiSeq2000 using paired-end 100 bp reads. SOAPnuke was used to process the raw data, throwing out any read that contained adapters or uncalled bases, had a mean Phred below 15, or lacked an exact constant-primer or identifier match. COPE v1.2.5 was used to merge the high-quality paired reads, and each unique nucleotide sequence was defined as a clonotype. Clonotypes were aligned to IMGT TRBV, TRBD and TRBJ reference segments using MiTCR v1.1. Only V-J combinations with frequency above 0.0001, covering about 99% of repertoires, were analysed. A TCS score was defined as the ratio of F50 (clonal expansion) to E x V (chaos), with BLOSUM62-based TCRdist applied between CDR3 peptides within each V-J. Welch's t-statistics and random forest reduced around 550 V-J features to fewer than 15, which were used in a naive Bayes classifier (R e1071). No statistical method was used to fix the sample size in advance, and group allocation was not hidden from the investigators. The paper reports TCR Vbeta CDR3 sequencing of some 140 peripheral blood samples: around 45 ophthalmopathy, 70 to 85 hyperthyroidism and around 17 progressor patients.

The sample consisted of peripheral blood mononuclear cells (PBMCs), taken at new diagnosis, from a patient treated with antithyroid drugs. The rearranged chain carries TRBV5-1 and TRBJ2-1, with the D segment possibly TRBD1 or TRBD2, each aligning over 5 bases. The sequence was obtained from a woman younger than 35 with Graves disease. Donor details come from another sample of the same person, matched by shared clones. The CDR3 has the sequence CASRGPRGKQFF. The sequenced DNA: TGCGCCAGCAGGGGACCCCGAGGAAAGCAGTTCTTC.